The source of this TCR beta chain is a study of shared clonotypes between healthy human individuals. Study-wide background: Used for every donor were three CD4 naive, three CD4 memory, two CD8 naive and one CD8 memory plate. Study findings and constraints: Among non-shared clonotypes, generation probabilities were lower than among those shared by all four donors. Incompleteness in sorted-subset sequencing, despite large depth, was shown by rarefaction.

As regards this clone: Its matching antigen is unknown.

Per the germline V gene, CDR1 is SGHRS and CDR2 is YFSETQ. Trimming took 0 bases from V and 5 from J, leaving 5 bases between them. The CDR3 runs 13 residues. Generated by immunoSEQ multiplex PCR, the TCRdb table keeps only in-frame clones and is missing some. The profile shows millions of clones, approximately 95% of them singletons. Sequenced input: naive CD4+ T cells sorted from blood. The subset: CD45RA+ positively selected. The chain joins TRBV5-1 to TRBJ2-2; D uncertain. This sequence originates from a young man in good health. The CDR3: CASSLVETGELFF. The CDR3 DNA is TGCGCCAGCAGCTTGGTCGAAACCGGGGAGCTGTTTTTT.